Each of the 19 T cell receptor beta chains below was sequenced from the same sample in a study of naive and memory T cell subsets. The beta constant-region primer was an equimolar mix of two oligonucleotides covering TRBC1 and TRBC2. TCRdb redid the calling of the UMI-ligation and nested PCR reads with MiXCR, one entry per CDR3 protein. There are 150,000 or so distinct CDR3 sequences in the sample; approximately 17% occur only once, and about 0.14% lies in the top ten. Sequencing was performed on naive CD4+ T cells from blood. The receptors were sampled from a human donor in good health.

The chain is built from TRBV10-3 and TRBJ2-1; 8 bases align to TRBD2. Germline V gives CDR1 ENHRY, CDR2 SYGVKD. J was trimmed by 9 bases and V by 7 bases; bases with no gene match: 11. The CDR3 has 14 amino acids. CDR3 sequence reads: CAITPVREGLEQFF. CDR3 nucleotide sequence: TGTGCCATCACTCCGGTCCGGGAGGGCCTTGAGCAGTTCTTC.

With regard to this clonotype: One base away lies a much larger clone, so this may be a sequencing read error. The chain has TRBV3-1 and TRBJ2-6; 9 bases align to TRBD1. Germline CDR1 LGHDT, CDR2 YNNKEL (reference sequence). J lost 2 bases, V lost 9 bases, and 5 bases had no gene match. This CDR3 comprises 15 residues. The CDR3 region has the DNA TGTGCCAGGAGCGGGACAGGGACTGGGGCCAACGTCCTGACTTTC. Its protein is CARSGTGTGANVLTF.

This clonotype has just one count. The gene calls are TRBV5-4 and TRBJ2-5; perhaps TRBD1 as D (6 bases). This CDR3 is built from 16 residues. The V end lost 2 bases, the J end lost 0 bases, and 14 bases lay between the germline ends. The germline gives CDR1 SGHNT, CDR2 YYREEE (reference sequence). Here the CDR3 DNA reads TGTGCCAGCAGCTTCCCACAGGGACGGCACCAAGAGACCCAGTACTTC. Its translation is CASSFPQGRHQETQYF.

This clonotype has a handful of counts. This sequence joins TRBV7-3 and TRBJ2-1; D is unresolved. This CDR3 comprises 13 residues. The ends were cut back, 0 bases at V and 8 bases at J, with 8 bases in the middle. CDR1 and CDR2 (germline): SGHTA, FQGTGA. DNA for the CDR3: TGTGCCAGCAGCTTAACCTCGGAACATGAGCAGTTCTTC. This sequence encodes CASSLTSEHEQFF.

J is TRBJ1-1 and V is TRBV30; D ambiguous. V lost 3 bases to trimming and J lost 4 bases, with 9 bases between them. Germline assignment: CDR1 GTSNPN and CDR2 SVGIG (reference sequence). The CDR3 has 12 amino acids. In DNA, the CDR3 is TGTGCCTGGAGGACATTGTTCACTGAAGCTTTCTTT. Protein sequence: CAWRTLFTEAFF.

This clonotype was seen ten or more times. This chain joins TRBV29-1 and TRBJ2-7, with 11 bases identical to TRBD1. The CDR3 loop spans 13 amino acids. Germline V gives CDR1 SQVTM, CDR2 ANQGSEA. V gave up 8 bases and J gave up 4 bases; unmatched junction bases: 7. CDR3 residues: CSIRTGGNYEQYF. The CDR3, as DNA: TGCAGCATCCGGACAGGGGGCAATTACGAGCAGTACTTC.

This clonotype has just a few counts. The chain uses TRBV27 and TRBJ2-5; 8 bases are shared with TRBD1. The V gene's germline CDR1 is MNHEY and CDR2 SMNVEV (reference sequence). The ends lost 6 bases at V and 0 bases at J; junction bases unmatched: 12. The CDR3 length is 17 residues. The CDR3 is CASSRVYRGNHQETQYF. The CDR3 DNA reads TGTGCCAGCAGCCGGGTTTACAGGGGGAACCACCAAGAGACCCAGTACTTC.

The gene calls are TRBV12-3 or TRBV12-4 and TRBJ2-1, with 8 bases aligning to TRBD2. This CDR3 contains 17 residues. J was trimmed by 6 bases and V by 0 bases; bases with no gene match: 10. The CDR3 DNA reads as TGTGCCAGCAGTTTAGCCCCCGCCAGCGGGAGACGCAATGAGCAGTTCTTC. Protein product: CASSLAPASGRRNEQFF.

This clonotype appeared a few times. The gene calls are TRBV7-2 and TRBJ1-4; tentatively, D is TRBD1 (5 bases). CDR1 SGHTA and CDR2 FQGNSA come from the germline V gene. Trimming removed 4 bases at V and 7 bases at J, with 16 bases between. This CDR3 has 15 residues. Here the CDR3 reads CASSSPREAGEKLFF. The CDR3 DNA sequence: TGTGCCAGCAGCTCACCCAGGGAGGCGGGTGAAAAACTGTTTTTT.

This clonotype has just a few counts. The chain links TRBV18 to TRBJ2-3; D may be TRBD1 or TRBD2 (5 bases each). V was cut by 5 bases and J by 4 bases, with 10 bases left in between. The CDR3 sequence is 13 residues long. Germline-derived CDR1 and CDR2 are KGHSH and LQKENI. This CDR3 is CASSARDPDTQYF. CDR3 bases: TGTGCCAGCTCAGCACGGGACCCAGATACGCAGTATTTT.

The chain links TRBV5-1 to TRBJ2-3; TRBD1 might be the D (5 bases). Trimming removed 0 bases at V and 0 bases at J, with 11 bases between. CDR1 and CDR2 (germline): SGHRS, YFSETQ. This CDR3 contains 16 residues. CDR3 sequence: CASSLGGYYSTDTQYF. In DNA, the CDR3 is TGCGCCAGCAGCTTGGGGGGCTACTATAGCACAGATACGCAGTATTTT.

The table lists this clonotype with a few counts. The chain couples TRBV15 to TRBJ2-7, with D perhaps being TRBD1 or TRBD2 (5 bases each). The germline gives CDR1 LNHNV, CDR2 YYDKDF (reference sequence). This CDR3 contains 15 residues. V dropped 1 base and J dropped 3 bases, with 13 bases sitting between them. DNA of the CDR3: TGTGCCACCAGCAGAGTGGGGCCGGGGAGCTACGAGCAGTACTTC. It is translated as CATSRVGPGSYEQYF. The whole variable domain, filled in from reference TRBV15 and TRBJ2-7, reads DAMVIQNPRYQVTQFGKPVTLSCSQTLNHNVMYWYQQKSSQAPKLLFHYYDKDFNNEADTPDNFQSRRPNTSFCFLDIRSPGLGDTAMYLCATSRVGPGSYEQYFGPGTRLTVT.

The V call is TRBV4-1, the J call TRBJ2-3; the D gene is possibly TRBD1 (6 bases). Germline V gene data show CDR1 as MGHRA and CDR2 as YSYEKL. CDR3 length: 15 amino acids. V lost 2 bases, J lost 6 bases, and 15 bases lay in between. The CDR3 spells CASSQKTGLSDTQYF. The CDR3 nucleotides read TGCGCCAGCAGCCAAAAGACAGGCTTAAGTGATACGCAGTATTTT.

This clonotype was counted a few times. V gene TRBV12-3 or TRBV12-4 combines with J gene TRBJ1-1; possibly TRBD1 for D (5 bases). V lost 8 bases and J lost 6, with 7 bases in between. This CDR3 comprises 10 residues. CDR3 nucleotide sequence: TGTGCCAGCGCCAGGGCTGAAGCTTTCTTT. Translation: CASARAEAFF.

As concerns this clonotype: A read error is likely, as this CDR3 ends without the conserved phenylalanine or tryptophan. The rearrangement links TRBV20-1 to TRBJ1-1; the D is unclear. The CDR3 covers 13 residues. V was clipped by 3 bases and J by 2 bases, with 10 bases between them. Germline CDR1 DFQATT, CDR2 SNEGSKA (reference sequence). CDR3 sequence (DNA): TGCAGTGCTAGTTCGGGAACCAACACTGAAGCTTTCCTT. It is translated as CSASSGTNTEAFL.

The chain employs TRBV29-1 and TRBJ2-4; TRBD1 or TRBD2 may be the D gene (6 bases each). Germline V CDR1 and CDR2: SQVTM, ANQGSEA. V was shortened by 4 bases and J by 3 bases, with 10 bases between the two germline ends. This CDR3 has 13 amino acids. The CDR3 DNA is TGCAGCGTTGTACAGGGAGGCAAAAACATTCAGTACTTC. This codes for CSVVQGGKNIQYF.

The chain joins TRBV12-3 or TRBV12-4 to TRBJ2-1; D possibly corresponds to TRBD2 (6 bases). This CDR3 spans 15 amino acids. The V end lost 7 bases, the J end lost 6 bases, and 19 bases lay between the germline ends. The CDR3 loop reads CASTISGFSSNEQFF. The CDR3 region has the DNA TGTGCCAGCACCATAAGCGGGTTCAGTAGCAATGAGCAGTTCTTC.

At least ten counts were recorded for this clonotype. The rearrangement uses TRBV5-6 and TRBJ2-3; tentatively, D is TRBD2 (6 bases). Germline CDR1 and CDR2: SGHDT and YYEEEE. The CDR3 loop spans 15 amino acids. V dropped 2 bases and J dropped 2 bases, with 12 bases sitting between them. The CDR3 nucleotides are TGTGCCAGCAGCTTACCGGGACTTACCACAGATACGCAGTATTTT. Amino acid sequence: CASSLPGLTTDTQYF.

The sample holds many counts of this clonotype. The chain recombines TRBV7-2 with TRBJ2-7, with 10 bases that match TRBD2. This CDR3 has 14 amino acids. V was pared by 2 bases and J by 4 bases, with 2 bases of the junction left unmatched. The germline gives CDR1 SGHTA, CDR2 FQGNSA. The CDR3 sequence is CASSLLAGAYEQYF. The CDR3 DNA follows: TGTGCCAGCAGCTTACTAGCGGGAGCGTACGAGCAGTACTTC.